These T cell receptor beta chains were read from a single sample in a study of CD8+ T cells in alopecia areata. The protocol was immunoSEQ multiplex PCR, while the TCRdb copy is restricted to in-frame clones and leaves out a portion. The sample shows roughly 180,000 clones, around 56% of them seen only once. This sample comprised CD4+ T cells sorted from blood, obtained at week 4, from a patient treated with tofacitinib. All receptors come from a human donor with alopecia areata. CDR3s include the opening cysteine and the closing phenylalanine or tryptophan. A D gene is named only where the DNA matches it firmly. The size entry is marked missing in some rows and otherwise reads once, few, many or a size class.

clone size | J gene | V gene | D gene | CDR3 DNA | CDR3 protein
NA | TRBJ2-5 | TRBV27 | NA | TGTGCCAGCAGTTTACGGGGAACCCAGTACTTC | CASSLRGTQYF
NA | TRBJ2-5 | TRBV5-1 | NA | TGCGCCAGCAGTTACGGACCGAGAGAGACCCAGTACTTC | CASSYGPRETQYF
NA | TRBJ2-7 | TRBV25-1 | NA | TGTGCCAGCAGTGTTGGCCCAGAGCAGTACTTC | CASSVGPEQYF
NA | TRBJ2-7 | TRBV19 | TRBD1 | TGTGCCAGCCGTCCGGGGGGACAGGGGGCGAGGGAGCAGTACTTC | CASRPGGQGAREQYF
NA | TRBJ2-3 | TRBV5-1 | TRBD1 | TGCGCCAGCAGCTCAGCCGGACAGGGTGCCGGAGATACGCAGTATTTT | CASSSAGQGAGDTQYF
few | TRBJ2-3 | TRBV25-1 | TRBD2 | TGTGCCAGCAGTGTCCTTAAAGGGACTAGCGGACGGTATTTT | CASSVLKGTSGRYF
NA | TRBJ1-3 | TRBV5-1 | NA | TGCGCCAGCAGCCTGGAGGGGGTGACCGGAAACACCATATATTTT | CASSLEGVTGNTIYF
few | TRBJ2-7 | TRBV27 | NA | TGTGCCAGCCGCGGGTTGAGGGGGGTAGGCTCCTACGAGCAGTACTTC | CASRGLRGVGSYEQYF
NA | TRBJ1-2 | TRBV15 | NA | TGTGCCACCAGCGAAAGGGGGTATGATGGCTACACCTTC | CATSERGYDGYTF
NA | TRBJ2-1 | TRBV25-1 | TRBD2 | TGTGCCAGCAGTGGTAGCGGGGGGGCCGCTGAGCAGTTCTTC | CASSGSGGAAEQFF
NA | TRBJ2-1 | TRBV18 | NA | TGTGCCAGCTCACCCGTGAATGAGCAGTTCTTC | CASSPVNEQFF
NA | TRBJ2-3 | TRBV29-1 | TRBD1 | TGCAGCGTTGAAGATGGGGGGACAGGGTCAGGTACGCAGTATTTT | CSVEDGGTGSGTQYF
NA | TRBJ1-5 | TRBV7-2 | NA | TGTGCCAGCAGCTGGGCGGCAGGGAACAATCAGCCCCAGCATTTT | CASSWAAGNNQPQHF
NA | TRBJ2-3 | TRBV30 | NA | TGTGCCTCCCAAGGGGTTTCGTACACGCAGTATTTT | CASQGVSYTQYF
few | TRBJ2-5 | TRBV2 | NA | TGTGCCAGCAGTGAGTTGGAGACCCAGTACTTC | CASSELETQYF
NA | TRBJ2-2 | TRBV28 | NA | TGTGCCAGCAGTTTACTAAACACCGGGGAGCTGTTTTTT | CASSLLNTGELFF
NA | TRBJ2-5 | TRBV4-2 | NA | TGTGCCAGCAGCCAAGATAGGCATGCCATTGGAGAGACCCAGTACTTC | CASSQDRHAIGETQYF
NA | TRBJ1-1 | TRBV30 | NA | TGTGCCTGGAATTCGGATTACACGAACACTGAAGCTTTCTTT | CAWNSDYTNTEAFF
NA | TRBJ2-7 | TRBV6-6 | TRBD2 | TGTGCCAGCCTTTGGTGGGGAGGGGAGGCCTACGAGCAGTACTTC | CASLWWGGEAYEQYF
few | TRBJ1-6 | TRBV7-9 | NA | TGTGCCAGCAGCTTAGGACGGGATAATTCACCCCTCCACTTT | CASSLGRDNSPLHF
NA | TRBJ2-5 | TRBV5-1 | TRBD2 | TGCGCCAGCAGCTTGGGAGCGGGGCCTGAAGAGACCCAGTACTTC | CASSLGAGPEETQYF
NA | TRBJ2-6 | TRBV19 | NA | TGTGCCAGTAGTATCGAGGGGGCTGGGGCCAACGTCCTGACTTTC | CASSIEGAGANVLTF